This T cell receptor (beta chain) was documented in a study of T cell changes during pregnancy in multiple sclerosis. V was cut by 4 bases and J by 6 bases, with 7 bases left in between. Germline-derived CDR1 and CDR2 are DFQATT and SNEGSKA (reference sequence). CDR3 length equals 10 residues. The repertoire was sequenced with immunoSEQ multiplex PCR; TCRdb's copy has only in-frame clones and lacks some. The data contain tens of thousands of clones, about 92% of them singletons. V is TRBV20-1 and J is TRBJ2-7; no clear D. The clonotype was recovered from a female donor with multiple sclerosis, enrolled in a pregnancy study. The sequencing used peripheral blood, collected in the second trimester of pregnancy. The CDR3 nucleotides are TGCAGTGCTAAACTTCGCGAGCAGTACTTC. As protein: CSAKLREQYF.